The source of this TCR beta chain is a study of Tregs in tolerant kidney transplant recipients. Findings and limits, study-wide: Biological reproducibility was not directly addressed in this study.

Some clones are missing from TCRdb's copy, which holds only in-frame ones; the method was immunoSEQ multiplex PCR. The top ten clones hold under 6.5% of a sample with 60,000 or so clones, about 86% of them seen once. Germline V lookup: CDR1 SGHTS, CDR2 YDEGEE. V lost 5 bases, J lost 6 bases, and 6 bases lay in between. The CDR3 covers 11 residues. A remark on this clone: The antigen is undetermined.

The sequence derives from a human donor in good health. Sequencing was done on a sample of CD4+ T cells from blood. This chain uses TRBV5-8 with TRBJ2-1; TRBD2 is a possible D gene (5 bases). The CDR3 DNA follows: TGTGCCAGCAGGGGGAGCAATGAGCAGTTCTTC. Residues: CASRGSNEQFF.